Listed here are 21 T cell receptor beta chains from one sample, sequenced in a study of CD8+CD57+ T cells in acquired aplastic anemia. Profiles of TCR beta VDJ and CDR3 were generated from a genomic DNA template. TCRdb reanalysed the reads using MiXCR and keeps one entry per CDR3 protein. This sample has 150,000 to 200,000 distinct CDR3 sequences, with 55% to 70% found just once. The sequencing sample was made of sorted CD4+, CD8+, or CD8+CD57+ T cells (not recorded which) from PBMCs. These receptors all stem from a human donor in good health.

This clonotype was seen a handful of times. Its ends do not fully match the called genes, so a read error is possible. The gene calls are TRBV6-5 and TRBJ2-1, with D possibly being TRBD2 (5 bases). The germline V gene encodes CDR1 MNHEY and CDR2 SVGAGI. This CDR3 has 14 amino acids. The CDR3 coding sequence is TGTGCCAGCAGTGAAGTCGGGATATACAGTGAGCAGTTCTTC. Encoded protein: CASSEVGIYSEQFF.

The chain combines TRBV7-9 with TRBJ2-3; 7 nucleotides match TRBD2. Germline CDR1 reads SEHNR; CDR2 reads FQNEAQ (reference sequence). The CDR3 is 14 amino acids. V gave up 8 bases and J gave up 0 bases; unmatched junction bases: 5. Here the CDR3 reads CASGRGRSTDTQYF. Here the CDR3 DNA reads TGTGCCAGCGGGAGGGGACGGAGCACAGATACGCAGTATTTT.

This clonotype occurred many times. The chain employs TRBV6-6 and TRBJ1-2; TRBD1 might be the D (6 bases). Germline CDR1 reads MNHNY; CDR2 reads SVGAGI (reference sequence). CDR3 length: 14 residues. The V end lost 5 bases, the J end lost 1 base, and 11 bases lay between the germline ends. The CDR3 nucleotides are TGTGCCAGCAGTCTCGGACAGCATAACTATGGCTACACCTTC. It codes for CASSLGQHNYGYTF.

The V and J genes are TRBV20-1 and TRBJ2-7; 11 bases line up with TRBD1. The CDR3 length is 16 residues. Germline lookup yields CDR1 DFQATT and CDR2 SNEGSKA (reference sequence). V lost 5 bases to trimming and J lost 0 bases; unmatched junction nucleotides: 9. The CDR3, as DNA: TGCAGTGCTTCCGGGACAGGGGGTTCCAGCTCCTACGAGCAGTACTTC. This gives the protein CSASGTGGSSSYEQYF.

The V call is TRBV7-3, the J call TRBJ2-5, with 7 bases matching TRBD2. CDR3 length equals 15 residues. From germline, CDR1 is SGHTA and CDR2 FQGTGA. Trimming cost V 3 bases and J 2 bases; bases outside gene matches: 6. The CDR3 region is CASSFFGGLQETQYF. CDR3 sequence (DNA): TGTGCCAGCAGCTTCTTCGGGGGACTACAAGAGACCCAGTACTTC.

The gene calls are TRBV20-1 and TRBJ2-2; D is undetermined. Trimming took 7 bases from V and 1 from J, leaving 7 bases between them. The CDR3 runs 12 residues. Per germline, CDR1 DFQATT and CDR2 SNEGSKA (reference sequence). CDR3 bases: TGCAGTGTAACGGGGAACACCGGGGAGCTGTTTTTT. Protein: CSVTGNTGELFF.

Many counts were recorded for this clonotype. The rearrangement uses TRBV5-6 and TRBJ2-7; 7 bases fit TRBD1. V shed 3 bases, J shed 2 bases, and the junction held 2 bases outside the gene matches. Germline loops: CDR1 SGHDT, CDR2 YYEEEE. The CDR3 runs 13 residues. This CDR3 is CASSWTGAYEQYF. CDR3 nucleotide sequence: TGTGCCAGCAGCTGGACAGGAGCCTACGAGCAGTACTTC.

The chain couples TRBV7-2 to TRBJ2-1; 7 bases map to TRBD1. Germline loops: CDR1 SGHTA, CDR2 FQGNSA. V was clipped by 5 bases and J by 5 bases; unmatched bases: 9. The CDR3 is made up of 15 amino acids. The CDR3 loop reads CASSRQGTGDNEQFF. CDR3 DNA: TGTGCCAGCAGCCGACAGGGAACCGGCGACAATGAGCAGTTCTTC.

This clonotype turned up a few times. V usage is TRBV7-9 and J usage is TRBJ2-5; D tentatively fits TRBD1 or TRBD2 (5 bases each). The V gene's germline CDR1 is SEHNR and CDR2 FQNEAQ (reference sequence). There are 14 residues in the CDR3. V lost 4 bases and J lost 5, with 14 bases in between. DNA of the CDR3: TGTGCCAGCAGCTCCCCAAGGGGCGGGGAGACCCAGTACTTC. This sequence encodes CASSSPRGGETQYF.

The chain employs TRBV7-9 and TRBJ2-7; 9 bases agree with TRBD1. CDR3 length: 15 residues. In germline, CDR1 is SEHNR, CDR2 FQNEAQ (reference sequence). The ends lost 3 bases at V and 6 bases at J; junction bases unmatched: 9. The CDR3 nucleotides read TGTGCCAGCAGCTTTCCGGGACAGGGCTTCTCCGAGCAGTACTTC. It translates to CASSFPGQGFSEQYF.

This chain links TRBV2 with TRBJ2-3, with D possibly matching TRBD2 (5 bases). Germline CDR1 and CDR2: SNHLY and FYNNEI. CDR3 length equals 14 residues. With 4 bases removed from V and 3 bases from J, the gap between germline ends came to 11 bases. CDR3 nucleotides: TGTGCCAGCAGTGCTCCTAGCTCAACAGATACGCAGTATTTT. This encodes CASSAPSSTDTQYF.

The rearrangement uses TRBV11-3 and TRBJ2-5, with 9 bases identical to TRBD1. V shed 4 bases, J shed 5 bases, and the junction held 8 bases outside the gene matches. Germline CDR1 reads SGHNT; CDR2 reads YENEEA. The CDR3 totals 15 residues. The CDR3 loop reads CASSSKTGGTETQYF. CDR3 coding DNA: TGTGCCAGCAGCTCTAAGACAGGGGGAACGGAGACCCAGTACTTC.

V and J are TRBV9 and TRBJ1-2, with 11 bases that match TRBD1. The CDR3 covers 17 residues. V shed 5 bases and J 3 bases; nucleotides not matched to a gene: 12. Germline-derived CDR1 and CDR2 are SGDLS and YYNGEE. CDR3 region: CASSGSWDRGDHYGYTF. The CDR3 region has the DNA TGTGCCAGCAGTGGATCCTGGGACAGGGGGGATCACTATGGCTACACCTTC.

A remark on this clonotype: This clone may be a read error of a much larger clone one base away. The V and J genes are TRBV20-1 and TRBJ2-5, with TRBD2 identical over 12 bases. J lost 2 bases, V lost 3 bases, and 1 base had no gene match. This CDR3 comprises 14 residues. Germline V gene sequence: CDR1 DFQATT, CDR2 SNEGSKA (reference sequence). This chain's CDR3 is CSASLAGGQETQYF. The CDR3 region has the DNA TGCAGTGCTAGTCTAGCGGGGGGGCAAGAGACCCAGTACTTC.

This rearrangement joins TRBV7-9 to TRBJ2-7; a weak D match, TRBD1 (6 bases). Germline V CDR1 and CDR2: SEHNR, FQNEAQ (reference sequence). V was cut by 4 bases and J by 6 bases, with 10 bases left in between. This CDR3 is 12 amino acids long. The CDR3, as DNA: TGTGCCAGCAGCTCCTCAGGGGTCGAGCAGTACTTC. Amino acid sequence: CASSSSGVEQYF.

Ten or more counts support this clonotype. This chain links TRBV6-1 with TRBJ1-5, with a tentative D call TRBD1 (5 bases). The CDR3 is made up of 15 amino acids. V gave up 1 base and J gave up 3 bases, with 10 bases separating them. Germline V gene data show CDR1 as MNHNS and CDR2 as SASEGT. The CDR3 region is CASSEVGPINQPQHF. CDR3 in DNA: TGTGCCAGCAGTGAAGTGGGACCGATCAATCAGCCCCAGCATTTT.

V is TRBV20-1 and J is TRBJ2-1, with 9 bases aligning to TRBD2. The CDR3 loop spans 14 amino acids. CDR1 DFQATT and CDR2 SNEGSKA come from the germline V gene (reference sequence). V was clipped by 5 bases and J by 8 bases; unmatched bases: 10. The CDR3 is CSAPAGGGGDEQFF. In DNA form, the CDR3 reads TGCAGTGCTCCAGCGGGAGGAGGAGGAGATGAGCAGTTCTTC.

This clonotype was recorded many times. The rearrangement uses TRBV4-1 and TRBJ2-3; the D is unclear. V lost 1 base to trimming and J lost 2 bases, with 10 bases between them. The CDR3 is made up of 15 amino acids. Germline CDR1 MGHRA, CDR2 YSYEKL. The CDR3 nucleotides are TGCGCCAGCAGCCAAGTAGAAGACCACACAGATACGCAGTATTTT. This encodes CASSQVEDHTDTQYF.

The chain recombines TRBV11-3 with TRBJ2-7; D gene uncertain. The CDR3 loop spans 13 amino acids. V lost 1 base to trimming and J lost 6 bases, with 10 bases between them. Germline CDR1 is SGHNT and CDR2 is YENEEA. The CDR3 DNA is TGTGCCAGCAGCTTAGGGGCGGCCGCCGAGCAGTACTTC. This translates into CASSLGAAAEQYF.

This chain connects TRBV6-1 to TRBJ2-7; D ambiguous. The CDR3 extends over 13 amino acids. V lost 6 bases, J lost 5 bases, and 14 bases lay in between. From germline, CDR1 is MNHNS and CDR2 SASEGT. CDR3 sequence (DNA): TGTGCCAGCAGCTTCCCAGCGCGAAACGAGCAGTACTTC. It encodes CASSFPARNEQYF.

This clonotype was seen only a few times. The V and J genes are TRBV6-2 or TRBV6-3 and TRBJ2-3, with 8 bases fitting TRBD2. The CDR3 sequence is 15 residues long. The trim removed 7 bases at V and 6 bases at J, leaving 12 bases unmatched. The germline V gene encodes CDR1 MNHEY and CDR2 SVGEGT. In nucleotides, the CDR3 is TGTGCCAGCACCAACACGGGACTAGGGTCGGATACGCAGTATTTT. This sequence encodes CASTNTGLGSDTQYF.